The present T cell receptor (beta chain) was sequenced within a study of cytomegalovirus exposure and HLA in healthy donors. Study outcomes and limitations: In terms of immune exposure information, only CMV serostatus was available. Later work showed greater clonal expansion in HLA-associated TCR beta chains than in equally common others. High specificity and sensitivity for cytomegalovirus status were reported for the classifier. Researchers reported that a few CMV-associated chains were confirmed in vitro as CMV antigen-specific.

With respect to this clone: Antigen unknown.

PCR employed 60 Vbeta and 13 Jbeta primers. Method: immunoSEQ multiplex PCR; TCRdb's copy keeps in-frame clones and lacks some. Recorded for this sample: around 140,000 clones. Input material: PBMCs. The TCR sequence derives from a male donor in good health and CMV-seronegative.

CDR3 coding DNA: TGTGCCAGCAGCCAAGATCCGAGAGGTGAGCAGTTCTTC. This gives the protein CASSQDPRGEQFF. This chain uses TRBV14 with TRBJ2-1; D unresolved. V lost 0 bases to trimming and J lost 9 bases, with 9 bases between them. The CDR3 is made up of 13 amino acids. Germline V gene data show CDR1 as SGHDN and CDR2 as FVKESK.